The clone carrying this T cell receptor beta chain was counted between two and nine times. Antigen unknown. Each CDR3 protein is one row after TCRdb ran MiXCR on the reads. The sample has roughly 170,000 distinct CDR3 sequences, 20% to 25% seen once; the top ten hold roughly 25%. The data were obtained in a study of T cell repertoires in cytomegalovirus infection. Study overall: In public TCR beta signatures, there were indications of both CMV infection and matching HLA type.

Study-wide findings and caveats: Ex vivo responses were dominated by HLA-C-restricted CMV-specific TCR beta clonotypes.

The V end was cut by 6 bases, the J end by 2 bases, with 6 bases between. The CDR3 spans 12 residues. Material: CD8+ T cells from cultured PBMCs, obtained from culture after CMV antigen stimulation. This rearrangement joins TRBV12-3 or TRBV12-4 to TRBJ2-3, with D unresolved. The TCR originated in a human donor in good health (CMV status not recorded). Some clones in this sample may be carry-over from other donors' samples. In DNA form, the CDR3 reads TGTGCCAGCAGCCCGGACACAGATACGCAGTATTTT. Translation: CASSPDTDTQYF.